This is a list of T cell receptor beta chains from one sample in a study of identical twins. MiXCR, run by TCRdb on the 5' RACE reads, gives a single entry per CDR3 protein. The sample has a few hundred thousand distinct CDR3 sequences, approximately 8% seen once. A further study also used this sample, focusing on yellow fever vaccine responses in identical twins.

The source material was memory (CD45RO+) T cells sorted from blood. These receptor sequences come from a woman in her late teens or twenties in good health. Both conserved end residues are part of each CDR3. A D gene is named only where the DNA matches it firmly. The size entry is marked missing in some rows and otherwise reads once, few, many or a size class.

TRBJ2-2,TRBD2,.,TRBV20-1,TGCTGTGCTAGAACTAGCGGGGGCCCGGGCACCGGGGAGCTGTTTTTT,CCARTSGGPGTGELFF
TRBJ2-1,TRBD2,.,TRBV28,TGTGCCAGCACGACTAGCTACTACAATGAGCAGTTCTTC,CASTTSYYNEQFF
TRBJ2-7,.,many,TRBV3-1,TGTGCCAGCAGCCAAGATCTAGGGTCCGGCGAGCAGTACTTC,CASSQDLGSGEQYF
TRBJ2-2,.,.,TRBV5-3,TGTGCCAGGAGCCCCGGGATTATGGTCTTCGGGGAGCTGTTTTTT,CARSPGIMVFGELFF
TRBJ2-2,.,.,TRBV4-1,TGCGCCAGCAGCCAACGGGGTTTGGTCCCCGGGGAGCTGTTTTTT,CASSQRGLVPGELFF
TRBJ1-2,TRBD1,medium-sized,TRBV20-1,TGCAGTGCTCGAGGACAGGTCTATGGCTACACCTTC,CSARGQVYGYTF
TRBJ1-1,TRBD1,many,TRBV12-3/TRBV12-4,TGTGCCATAAAGGAACAGGGGTCCACTGAAGCTTTCTTT,CAIKEQGSTEAFF
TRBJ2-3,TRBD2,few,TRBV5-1,TGCGCCAGCAGCCAGGGGCTAGCGGGGAGTGCTAGCACAGATACGCAGTATTTT,CASSQGLAGSASTDTQYF
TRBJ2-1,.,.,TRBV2,TGTGCCAGCAGTGAAGTCTCAGCTTACAATGAGCAGTTCTTC,CASSEVSAYNEQFF
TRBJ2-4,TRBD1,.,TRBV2,TGTGCCAGCGTTAGGACAGGGGATGGGGCCAAAAACATTCAGTACTTC,CASVRTGDGAKNIQYF
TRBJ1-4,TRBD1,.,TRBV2,TGTGCCAGCAGTGGACGCTCAGGGGGAGATAATGAAAAACTGTTTTTT,CASSGRSGGDNEKLFF
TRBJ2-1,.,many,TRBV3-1,TGTGCCAGCAGCCAAGTTTACGGTGAGCAGTTCTTC,CASSQVYGEQFF
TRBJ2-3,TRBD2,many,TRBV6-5,TGTGCCAGCAGTTACCTGACTAGCGGGGGGCCCTACACAGATACGCAGTATTTT,CASSYLTSGGPYTDTQYF
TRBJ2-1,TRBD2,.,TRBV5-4,TGTGCCAGCAGCTTGGCAGCCGGACTAGCGGGAGGGCCTTCCTACAATGAGCAGTTCTTC,CASSLAAGLAGGPSYNEQFF
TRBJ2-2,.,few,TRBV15,TGTGCCACCAGCAGAGATCCCAGAACCGGGGAGCTGTTTTTT,CATSRDPRTGELFF
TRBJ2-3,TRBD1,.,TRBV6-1,TGTGCCAGCAGTGGACAAACAGGGGGCGGCACAGATACGCAGTATTTT,CASSGQTGGGTDTQYF
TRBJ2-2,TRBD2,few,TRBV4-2,TGTGCCAGCAGCCAAGATCTAGCGGAGAACACCGGGGAGCTGTTTTTT,CASSQDLAENTGELFF
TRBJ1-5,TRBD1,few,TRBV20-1,TGCAGTGCTGGGGGACAGGGTGATAGCAATCAGCCCCAGCATTTT,CSAGGQGDSNQPQHF
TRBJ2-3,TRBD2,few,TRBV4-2,TGTGCCAGCAGCCAAGATTTTGGGGGGGGCACAGATACGCAGTATTTT,CASSQDFGGGTDTQYF
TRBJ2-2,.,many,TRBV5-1,TGCGCCAGCAGCTTCGGGACTCTGAACACCGGGGAGCTGTTTTTT,CASSFGTLNTGELFF
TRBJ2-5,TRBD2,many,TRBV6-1,TGTGCCAGCAGTGAAGGGGCGGGAGGAAGCGAGACCCAGTACTTC,CASSEGAGGSETQYF
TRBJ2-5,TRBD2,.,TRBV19,TGTGCCAGTAGTAGAGGACTAGCGAGAGGAGAGACCCAGTACTTC,CASSRGLARGETQYF
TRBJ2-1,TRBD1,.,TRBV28,TGTGCCAGCAAATGGGACAGGGGCCGAACATACAATGAGCAGTTCTTC,CASKWDRGRTYNEQFF
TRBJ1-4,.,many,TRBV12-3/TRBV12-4,TGTGCCAGCAGTTTATCAGGGACAACTAATGAAAAACTGTTTTTT,CASSLSGTTNEKLFF
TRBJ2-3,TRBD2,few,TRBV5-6,TGTGCCAGCAGCTTGGGGGTAGCGGGGGGCGGTTCGCAGTATTTT,CASSLGVAGGGSQYF
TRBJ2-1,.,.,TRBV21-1,TGTGCCAGCAGCAAAATGAGGGGACGCTCCTACAATGAGCAGTTCTTC,CASSKMRGRSYNEQFF
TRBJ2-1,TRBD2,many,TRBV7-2,TGTGCCAGCAGCTTAGTGGTCGCTAGCGGTTACAATGAGCAGTTCTTC,CASSLVVASGYNEQFF
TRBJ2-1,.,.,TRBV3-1,TGTGCCAGCAGCCAAATGACTAGCTCCTACAATGAGCAGTTCTTC,CASSQMTSSYNEQFF
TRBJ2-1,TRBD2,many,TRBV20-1,TGCAGTGCTAGGGGGACTAACCAGTTCTTC,CSARGTNQFF
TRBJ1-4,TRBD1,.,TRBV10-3,TGTGCCATCGGTAGCCGGGACAGTACCAATGAAAAACTGTTTTTT,CAIGSRDSTNEKLFF
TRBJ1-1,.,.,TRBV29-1,TGCAGCGTTTTAGGTCCGGCTGGGCAGGGGATCGCTGAAGCTTTCTTT,CSVLGPAGQGIAEAFF
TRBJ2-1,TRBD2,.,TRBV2,TGTGCCAGCAGTGAGGAGACTAGCGGGAGTTATGAGCAGTTCTTC,CASSEETSGSYEQFF
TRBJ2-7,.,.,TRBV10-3,TGTGCCATCAGTGATACAGGGACCCGCGAGCAGTACTTC,CAISDTGTREQYF
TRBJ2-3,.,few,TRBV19,TGTGCCAGTAGTAATGGCGGCTCAAGCACAGATACGCAGTATTTT,CASSNGGSSTDTQYF
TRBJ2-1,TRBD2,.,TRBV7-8,TGTGCCAGCAGCACACATAGGACTAGCGGGATGCGGAATGAGCAGTTCTTC,CASSTHRTSGMRNEQFF
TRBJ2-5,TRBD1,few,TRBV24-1,TGTGCCACCAGCGCCTCCGGGACAGGGTTCGAGACCCAGTACTTC,CATSASGTGFETQYF
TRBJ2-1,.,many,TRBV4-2,TGTGCCAGCAGCCAGGCCGCCTCACAGAACGATGAGCAGTTCTTC,CASSQAASQNDEQFF
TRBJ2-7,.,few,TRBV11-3,TGTGCCAGCAGCCCCGGACGGGCCTCCTACGAGCAGTACTTC,CASSPGRASYEQYF
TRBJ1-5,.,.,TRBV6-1,TGTGCCAGCAGTGAAGCATGGGGGGCCCCAAACAATCAGCCCCAGCATTTT,CASSEAWGAPNNQPQHF
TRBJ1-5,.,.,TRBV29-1,TGCAGCGCCCGGGACGGAGGATTACCCCAGCATTTT,CSARDGGLPQHF
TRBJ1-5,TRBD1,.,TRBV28,TGTGCCAGCAGTCCTCTGGACAGGGTGGATCAGCCCCAGCATTTT,CASSPLDRVDQPQHF
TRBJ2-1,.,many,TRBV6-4,TGTGCCAGCCTTCCTGGACGGGGGTCCTACAATGAGCAGTTCTTC,CASLPGRGSYNEQFF
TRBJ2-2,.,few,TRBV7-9,TGTGCCAGCACCCTAACGGGTACTGGGGACACCGGGGAGCTGTTTTTT,CASTLTGTGDTGELFF
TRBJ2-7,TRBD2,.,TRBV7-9,TGTGCCAGCCGGGGGGAGAAGAATTACGAGCAGTACTTC,CASRGEKNYEQYF
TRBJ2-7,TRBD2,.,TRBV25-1,TGTGCCAGCAGTGATTATGGACTAGAAGGCTACGAGCAGTACTTC,CASSDYGLEGYEQYF
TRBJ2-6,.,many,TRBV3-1,TGTGCCAGCAGCTCGGACAGAAAGGGTGGGGCCAACGTCCTGACTTTC,CASSSDRKGGANVLTF
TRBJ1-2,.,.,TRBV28,TGTGCCGGCAGAACCACAGAAAACTATGGCTACACCTTC,CAGRTTENYGYTF
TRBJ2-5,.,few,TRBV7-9,TGTGCCAGCAGCCACCAGCAACAAGAGACCCAGTACTTC,CASSHQQQETQYF